A single sample is the source of the 23 T cell receptor beta chains below, sequenced in a study of T cells after yellow fever vaccination. TCRdb reprocessed the 5' RACE reads via MiXCR and lists one record per CDR3 protein. The repertoire holds around 72,000 distinct CDR3 sequences, with 7.3% as singletons. This specimen consisted of CD8+ T cells sorted from PBMCs, obtained less than 11 days after the first yellow fever vaccination. These receptors originate from a man between 18 and 35 years old who received the YFV17D yellow fever vaccine.

This clonotype was detected a few times. The chain carries TRBV7-8 and TRBJ2-3; no clear D. The germline CDR1 and CDR2 sequences are SGHVS and FQNEAQ. V shed 4 bases and J shed 2 bases, with 16 bases lying between them. The length of the CDR3 is 16 residues. The CDR3: CASSSALMESTDTQYF. In DNA, the CDR3 is TGTGCCAGCAGCTCAGCCCTGATGGAATCCACAGATACGCAGTATTTT.

This clonotype was detected many times. The V and J genes are TRBV4-3 and TRBJ2-1; unclear D gene. The CDR3 totals 14 residues. Looked up from germline, CDR1 is LGHNA and CDR2 is YSLEER. The ends were cut back, 1 base at V and 1 base at J, with 5 bases in the middle. Here the CDR3 reads CASSQGESYNEQFF. CDR3 sequence (DNA): TGCGCCAGCAGCCAAGGTGAATCCTACAATGAGCAGTTCTTC.

This rearrangement joins TRBV4-1 to TRBJ2-1; possible D gene TRBD2, 5 bases. The CDR3 consists of 14 residues. The germline V gene encodes CDR1 MGHRA and CDR2 YSYEKL. The V end lost 2 bases, the J end lost 8 bases, and 13 bases lay between the germline ends. The CDR3 DNA is TGCGCCAGCAGCCAATTCCCCGGAGGTTATGAGCAGTTCTTC. Its protein is CASSQFPGGYEQFF.

The V and J genes are TRBV7-3 and TRBJ2-3, with D tentatively TRBD2 (7 bases). Trimming took off 5 bases at V and 4 bases at J, with 10 bases between the two ends. Germline V lookup: CDR1 SGHTA, CDR2 FQGTGA. The CDR3 consists of 13 residues. CDR3 coding DNA: TGTGCCAGCAGCAGGGGGGGCGCAGATACGCAGTATTTT. Protein sequence: CASSRGGADTQYF.

This clonotype was observed a few times. The genes are TRBV28 and TRBJ2-3; D possibly corresponds to TRBD2 (7 bases). This CDR3 spans 15 amino acids. Germline CDR1 MDHEN, CDR2 SYDVKM. Between the trimmed V and J ends, which lost 8 bases and 5 bases, there was a span of 20 bases. CDR3 coding DNA: TGTGCCAGCCAGGGGAGGGGGGGCCATGAAGATACGCAGTATTTT. It encodes CASQGRGGHEDTQYF. Full variable domain (missing parts from reference TRBV28 and TRBJ2-3): DVKVTQSSRYLVKRTGEKVFLECVQDMDHENMFWYRQDPGLGLRLIYFSYDVKMKEKGDIPEGYSVSREKKERFSLILESASTNQTSMYLCASQGRGGHEDTQYFGPGTRLTVL.

In its sample, this clonotype was seen many times. V is TRBV21-1 and J is TRBJ2-4; whether TRBD2, the table's D call, matches the DNA was not checked. TRBV21-1 is a pseudogene. The length of the CDR3 is 17 residues. The chain's CDR3 is CASSKRASPESKNIQYF. DNA for the CDR3: TGTGCCAGCAGCAAAAGGGCCAGCCCAGAGAGCAAAAACATTCAGTACTTC.

This clonotype was counted a few times. The chain couples TRBV18 to TRBJ1-6; unclear D gene. V lost 2 bases, J lost 6 bases, and 11 bases lay in between. The CDR3 has 15 amino acids. Germline CDR1 is KGHSH and CDR2 is LQKENI. DNA of the CDR3: TGTGCCAGCTCACCAATGGCACAGCTTAATTCACCCCTCCACTTT. Amino acids: CASSPMAQLNSPLHF.

This clonotype was detected only a few times. The V and J genes are TRBV25-1 and TRBJ2-1; D is perhaps TRBD2 (5 bases). CDR3 length: 13 amino acids. Trimming removed 4 bases at V and 9 bases at J, with 13 bases between. Germline values: CDR1 MGHDK, CDR2 SYGVNS. For the CDR3, the DNA is TGTGCCAGCAGTGGTAGCGACGGACGTGAGCAGTTCTTC. Its translation: CASSGSDGREQFF.

This clonotype was counted a few times. The chain recombines TRBV10-3 with TRBJ1-5; a possible D gene is TRBD1 (6 bases). V lost 1 base to trimming and J lost 0 bases, with 7 bases between them. CDR3 length equals 15 residues. Germline CDR1 reads ENHRY; CDR2 reads SYGVKD. The CDR3 protein is CAISELTGSNQPQHF. The CDR3 DNA reads as TGTGCCATCAGTGAGTTGACAGGTAGCAATCAGCCCCAGCATTTT.

This clonotype was recorded at least ten times. The rearrangement uses TRBV2 and TRBJ2-5; no firm D call. This CDR3 is 13 amino acids long. Germline loops: CDR1 SNHLY, CDR2 FYNNEI. Trimming stripped 4 bases from V and 3 bases from J, with 9 bases between. The CDR3 sequence is CASSGPSEETQYF. The CDR3 region has the DNA TGTGCCAGCAGTGGTCCCAGTGAAGAGACCCAGTACTTC. Drawing the rest from reference TRBV2 and TRBJ2-5, the complete variable domain is EPEVTQTPSHQVTQMGQEVILRCVPISNHLYFYWYRQILGQKVEFLVSFYNNEISEKSEIFDDQFSVERPDGSNFTLKIRSTKLEDSAMYFCASSGPSEETQYFGPGTRLLVL.

The rearrangement links TRBV2 to TRBJ2-5, with a possible D match to TRBD2 (5 bases). The ends were cut back, 5 bases at V and 2 bases at J, with 21 bases in the middle. This CDR3 is 17 amino acids long. Germline V lookup: CDR1 SNHLY, CDR2 FYNNEI. CDR3 nucleotides: TGTGCCAGCAGTCCTCGGTGGGAGCGGATACCTCAAGAGACCCAGTACTTC. It encodes CASSPRWERIPQETQYF.

The gene calls are TRBV24-1 and TRBJ2-7; 12 positions agree with TRBD1. Germline V gene data show CDR1 as KGHDR and CDR2 as SFDVKD. There are 19 residues in the CDR3. Trimming cost V 10 bases and J 4 bases; bases outside gene matches: 22. In DNA form, the CDR3 reads TGTGCCACTCGCGAAACCGGGACAGGGGGCGCTGAGGCCGGTTACGAGCAGTACTTC. Its translation is CATRETGTGGAEAGYEQYF.

This clonotype was seen more than once but under ten times. The chain uses TRBV5-6 and TRBJ1-5; D remains ambiguous. Germline CDR1 reads SGHDT; CDR2 reads YYEEEE. This CDR3 is 15 amino acids long. V lost 0 bases and J lost 8, with 15 bases in between. The DNA for the CDR3 is TGTGCCAGCAGCTTGGCCGGTTGGGTCTTAGAGCCCCAGCATTTT. This translates into CASSLAGWVLEPQHF.

In its sample, this clonotype was seen many times. V gene TRBV20-1 combines with J gene TRBJ2-7; D possibly uses TRBD1 or TRBD2 (5 bases each). V dropped 1 base and J dropped 5 bases, with 9 bases sitting between them. Germline V gene data show CDR1 as DFQATT and CDR2 as SNEGSKA (reference sequence). The CDR3 consists of 12 residues. The DNA for the CDR3 is TGCAGTGCTAGAGGCAGGGACCACGAGCAGTACGTC. Protein: CSARGRDHEQYV.

This clonotype was observed at least ten times. The chain combines TRBV9 with TRBJ2-3; D gene uncertain. The CDR3 loop spans 14 amino acids. The germline V gene encodes CDR1 SGDLS and CDR2 YYNGEE. V was pared by 2 bases and J by 1 base, with 8 bases between. CDR3 nucleotides: TGTGCCAGCAGCGTCGATGGGGGCACAGATACGCAGTATTTT. It encodes CASSVDGGTDTQYF.

This clonotype came up many times. This sequence joins TRBV13 and TRBJ1-1; D unresolved. V dropped 4 bases and J dropped 10 bases, with 16 bases sitting between them. CDR1 is PRHDT and CDR2 is FYEKMQ in the germline V gene (reference sequence). The CDR3 spans 13 residues. Written as DNA, the CDR3 is TGTGCCAGCAGCTCGACTCATACTCCAGTAGCTTTCTTT. It translates to CASSSTHTPVAFF.

This clonotype was counted at least ten times. The chain couples TRBV6-2 or TRBV6-3 to TRBJ1-1, with D uncertain. CDR1 and CDR2 from the germline V gene are MNHEY and SVGEGT. Trimming removed 6 bases from V and 8 bases from J, with 10 bases in between. The CDR3 has 11 residues. In DNA form, the CDR3 reads TGTGCCAGCAGGATGACAAGCGAAGCTTTCTTT. The encoded protein is CASRMTSEAFF.

This clonotype has ten or more counts. The V and J genes are TRBV20-1 and TRBJ1-1; D is unresolved. The germline V gene encodes CDR1 DFQATT and CDR2 SNEGSKA (reference sequence). This CDR3 is built from 13 residues. Deletions cut 4 bases from V and 1 base from J, with 10 bases between. CDR3 loop: CSATRAENTEAFF. DNA for the CDR3: TGCAGTGCTACCCGGGCGGAGAACACTGAAGCTTTCTTT.

Ten or more counts support this clonotype. The chain combines TRBV12-3 or TRBV12-4 with TRBJ2-1, with no clear D. This CDR3 spans 13 amino acids. V was trimmed by 1 base and J by 6 bases, leaving 7 bases between them. CDR3 bases: TGTGCCAGCAGTTTAGTACGTTCCAATGAGCAGTTCTTC. Protein sequence: CASSLVRSNEQFF.

Remarks on this clonotype: With a much larger clone just one base away, this may be a read error. The rearrangement links TRBV28 to TRBJ1-1, with a tentative D call TRBD1 (6 bases). Per germline, CDR1 MDHEN and CDR2 SYDVKM. This CDR3 region has 16 residues. The CDR3 region is CACSLWGQSMNTEAFF. In nucleotides, the CDR3 is TGTGCCTGCAGTTTATGGGGGCAGTCCATGAACACTGAAGCTTTCTTT.

The chain is built from TRBV5-8 and TRBJ2-3; 9 nucleotides line up with TRBD2. Germline CDR1 and CDR2: SGHTS and YDEGEE. V lost 5 bases, J lost 3 bases, and 7 bases stayed unmatched. This CDR3 contains 15 residues. The DNA of the CDR3 is TGTGCCAGCAGGTTAGCGGGGGTCGGGACAGATACGCAGTATTTT. Translating gives CASRLAGVGTDTQYF.

This clonotype has a count of ten or more. The V call is TRBV7-6, the J call TRBJ2-2, with 7 bases aligning to TRBD1. The V segment lost 0 bases and the J segment 1 base; nucleotides outside the gene matches: 5. The CDR3 is made up of 17 amino acids. Looked up from germline, CDR1 is SGHVS and CDR2 is FNYEAQ. The CDR3: CASSLAVGQVNTGELFF. For the CDR3, the DNA is TGTGCCAGCAGCTTAGCTGTCGGACAGGTGAACACCGGGGAGCTGTTTTTT.

The chain links TRBV13 to TRBJ1-1; D is unresolved. Germline-derived CDR1 and CDR2 are PRHDT and FYEKMQ (reference sequence). This CDR3 comprises 13 residues. Between the trimmed V and J ends, which lost 5 bases and 7 bases, there was a span of 14 bases. CDR3 sequence reads: CASSPWTAGEAFF. CDR3 bases: TGTGCCAGCAGCCCCTGGACGGCCGGTGAAGCTTTCTTT.